The rows below give T cell receptor beta chains drawn from one sample of a study of graft-versus-host responses after intestinal transplantation. Here immunoSEQ multiplex PCR was the method, and the copy in TCRdb shows in-frame clones only, minus some. The data contain about 45,000 clones, 91% of them singletons. The sample here was PBMCs, taken 524 days after transplant. The receptors shown here come from a human patient who received an intestinal transplant, so some T cells may come from the graft donor. Each CDR3 is given with its conserved first and last residue. Fields, in order: D gene, V gene, CDR3 length, clone size, J gene, CDR3 DNA, CDR3 protein. D genes are given only for firm matches. Clone size is not always given. Where it is, it says once, few, many or a class for expanded clones.

d_gene: .
v_gene: TRBV15
len: 13
abundance: .
j_gene: TRBJ2-7
CDR3nt: TGTGCCACCAGCAGAGATTCTGGGGAGGTCGAGTACTTC
CDR3aa: CATSRDSGEVEYF

d_gene: .
v_gene: TRBV5-1
len: 15
abundance: .
j_gene: TRBJ2-2
CDR3nt: TGCGCCAGCAGCTTGGTCTTGGTGAACACCGGGGAGCTGTTTTTT
CDR3aa: CASSLVLVNTGELFF

d_gene: .
v_gene: TRBV29-1
len: 13
abundance: once
j_gene: TRBJ2-1
CDR3nt: TGCAGCGTCTACCGGGACCCAGTCAATGAGCAGTTCTTC
CDR3aa: CSVYRDPVNEQFF

d_gene: .
v_gene: TRBV28
len: 15
abundance: .
j_gene: TRBJ1-4
CDR3nt: TGTGCCAGCAGACCAGGGGAATTCGGTAATGAAAAACTGTTTTTT
CDR3aa: CASRPGEFGNEKLFF

d_gene: TRBD2
v_gene: TRBV19
len: 20
abundance: .
j_gene: TRBJ2-1
CDR3nt: TGTGCCAGTAGTAGAACCGGGACTAGCGGGATCTCTAGCTCCTACAATGAGCAGTTCTTC
CDR3aa: CASSRTGTSGISSSYNEQFF

d_gene: .
v_gene: TRBV15
len: 15
abundance: once
j_gene: TRBJ1-5
CDR3nt: TGTGCCACCAGCGGGGAGCAGGCTAGCAATCAGCCCCAGCATTTT
CDR3aa: CATSGEQASNQPQHF

d_gene: TRBD1
v_gene: TRBV27
len: 14
abundance: .
j_gene: TRBJ2-5
CDR3nt: TGTGCCGGCAGTGCGGACAGGGGGCTGAAGACCCAGTACTTC
CDR3aa: CAGSADRGLKTQYF

d_gene: TRBD1
v_gene: TRBV5-1
len: 15
abundance: .
j_gene: TRBJ2-2
CDR3nt: TGCGCCAGCAGCCCCCGGACAGGGGGCACCGGGGAGCTGTTTTTT
CDR3aa: CASSPRTGGTGELFF

d_gene: .
v_gene: TRBV28
len: 15
abundance: .
j_gene: TRBJ2-7
CDR3nt: TGTGCCAGCAGACCCGGGACTTTCCGAGCGCACGAGCAGTACTTC
CDR3aa: CASRPGTFRAHEQYF

d_gene: TRBD2
v_gene: TRBV5-5
len: 15
abundance: once
j_gene: TRBJ2-7
CDR3nt: TGTGCCAGCAGCTTGCCGACTAGCGGGGGATCCGAGCAGTACTTC
CDR3aa: CASSLPTSGGSEQYF

d_gene: TRBD1
v_gene: TRBV28
len: 15
abundance: .
j_gene: TRBJ1-5
CDR3nt: TGTGCCAGCAGTTTCTACAGGGGTTTTGGGCAGCCCCAGCATTTT
CDR3aa: CASSFYRGFGQPQHF

d_gene: .
v_gene: TRBV27
len: 14
abundance: .
j_gene: TRBJ1-2
CDR3nt: TGTGCCAGCAGAGCCTCTGGGGGAGGCTATGGCTACACCTTC
CDR3aa: CASRASGGGYGYTF

d_gene: TRBD1
v_gene: TRBV9
len: 14
abundance: .
j_gene: TRBJ2-1
CDR3nt: TGTGCCAGCAGCGTAGGGACAGGGGGCGATGAGCAGTTCTTC
CDR3aa: CASSVGTGGDEQFF

d_gene: TRBD1
v_gene: TRBV29-1
len: 13
abundance: .
j_gene: TRBJ1-2
CDR3nt: TGCAGCGTTGGGACAGGGGACGACTATGGCTACACCTTC
CDR3aa: CSVGTGDDYGYTF

d_gene: .
v_gene: TRBV30
len: 16
abundance: .
j_gene: TRBJ2-1
CDR3nt: TGTGCCTGGAATAGGAAGGTGCAGAGCTCCTACAATGAGCAGTTCTTC
CDR3aa: CAWNRKVQSSYNEQFF

d_gene: TRBD1
v_gene: TRBV2
len: 17
abundance: .
j_gene: TRBJ1-2
CDR3nt: TGTGCCAGCAGTGAGAACTCACGGACAGGTGATACGGCCGGCTACACCTTC
CDR3aa: CASSENSRTGDTAGYTF

d_gene: .
v_gene: TRBV7-2
len: 14
abundance: .
j_gene: TRBJ2-7
CDR3nt: TGTGCCAGCAGCCTCGACGGGGGCTCGGGCGAGCAGTACTTC
CDR3aa: CASSLDGGSGEQYF

d_gene: TRBD1
v_gene: TRBV30
len: 15
abundance: .
j_gene: TRBJ2-5
CDR3nt: TGTGCCTGGGCCCCCGGGACAGGGGGCGGGGAGACCCAGTACTTC
CDR3aa: CAWAPGTGGGETQYF

d_gene: TRBD1
v_gene: TRBV19
len: 15
abundance: .
j_gene: TRBJ2-1
CDR3nt: TGTGCCAGTAGTAGGGGACAGGGACCCTACAATGAGCAGTTCTTC
CDR3aa: CASSRGQGPYNEQFF

d_gene: TRBD2
v_gene: TRBV7-3
len: 15
abundance: .
j_gene: TRBJ2-1
CDR3nt: TGTGCCAGCAGCTCTGCCGGGACTAGCGGCCAAGAGCAGTTCTTC
CDR3aa: CASSSAGTSGQEQFF

d_gene: TRBD1
v_gene: TRBV11-2
len: 16
abundance: .
j_gene: TRBJ2-7
CDR3nt: TGTGCCAGCAGCGCGCGAACAGGGGGTTCTGGCTACGAGCAGTACTTC
CDR3aa: CASSARTGGSGYEQYF

d_gene: .
v_gene: TRBV9
len: 10
abundance: .
j_gene: TRBJ2-2
CDR3nt: TGTGCCAGCAGCGGGTCAGAGCTGTTTTTT
CDR3aa: CASSGSELFF

d_gene: .
v_gene: TRBV19
len: 15
abundance: .
j_gene: TRBJ1-5
CDR3nt: TGTGCCAGTAGAGCAGTTATGAAGAGCAATCAGCCCCAGCATTTT
CDR3aa: CASRAVMKSNQPQHF

d_gene: .
v_gene: TRBV5-5
len: 13
abundance: .
j_gene: TRBJ2-7
CDR3nt: TGTGCCAGCAGCTTGGGTGCGGGTTACGAGCAGTACTTC
CDR3aa: CASSLGAGYEQYF

d_gene: TRBD1
v_gene: TRBV6-5
len: 15
abundance: .
j_gene: TRBJ2-5
CDR3nt: TGTGCCAGCACCAGACTGGGACAGATCCAAGAGACCCAGTACTTC
CDR3aa: CASTRLGQIQETQYF

d_gene: .
v_gene: TRBV21-1
len: 16
abundance: .
j_gene: TRBJ2-7
CDR3nt: TGTGCCAGCAGCAAAGGACCGCGAACTGGGTCCTACGAGCAGTACTTC
CDR3aa: CASSKGPRTGSYEQYF

d_gene: .
v_gene: TRBV6-1
len: 14
abundance: .
j_gene: TRBJ2-5
CDR3nt: TGTGCCAGCAGTGAATTGGAGGAGGAAAAGACCCAGTACTTC
CDR3aa: CASSELEEEKTQYF

d_gene: .
v_gene: TRBV6-1
len: 13
abundance: few
j_gene: TRBJ1-1
CDR3nt: TGTGCCAGCAGTCCCGACGCCTGGACAGAAGCTTTCTTT
CDR3aa: CASSPDAWTEAFF